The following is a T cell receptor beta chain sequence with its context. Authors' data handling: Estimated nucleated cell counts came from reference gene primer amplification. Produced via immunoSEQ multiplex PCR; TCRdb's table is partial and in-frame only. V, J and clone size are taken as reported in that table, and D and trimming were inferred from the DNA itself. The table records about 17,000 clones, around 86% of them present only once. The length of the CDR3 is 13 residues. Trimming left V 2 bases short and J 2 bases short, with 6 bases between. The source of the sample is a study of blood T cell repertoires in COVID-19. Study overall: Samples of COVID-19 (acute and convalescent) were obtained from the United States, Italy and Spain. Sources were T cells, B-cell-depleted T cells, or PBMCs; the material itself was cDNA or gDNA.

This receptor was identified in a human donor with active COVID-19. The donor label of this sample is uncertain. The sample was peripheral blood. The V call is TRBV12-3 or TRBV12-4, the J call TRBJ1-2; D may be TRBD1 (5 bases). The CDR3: CASSLSGNYGYTF. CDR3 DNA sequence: TGTGCCAGCAGTTTATCAGGGAACTATGGCTACACCTTC.